These T cell receptor beta chains were read from a single sample in a study of cytomegalovirus exposure and HLA in healthy donors. Assay used: immunoSEQ multiplex PCR; TCRdb lists only in-frame clones, some missing. The sample carries some 72,000 clones, 90% to 96% recorded once. Material: PBMCs. All receptors derive from a man aged 18 to 35 in good health and CMV-seropositive. CDR3s include the opening cysteine and the closing phenylalanine or tryptophan. D genes are given only for firm matches. Some rows have no size entry. The others give once, few or many, or a class for an expanded clone.

J: TRBJ1-3
D: -
size: -
V: TRBV7-9
DNA: TGTGCCAGCAGCTTAGTCGTCGGAAACACCATATATTTT
CDR3: CASSLVVGNTIYF

J: TRBJ2-1
D: TRBD1
size: -
V: TRBV27
DNA: TGTGCCAGCAGTGACCGGGGCAGGGGGCCTTACAATGAGCAGTTCTTC
CDR3: CASSDRGRGPYNEQFF

J: TRBJ2-1
D: -
size: -
V: TRBV5-1
DNA: TGCGCCAGCAGCCGATTATTGGGGGGTATCGGCAATGAGCAGTTCTTC
CDR3: CASSRLLGGIGNEQFF

J: TRBJ2-7
D: -
size: -
V: TRBV27
DNA: TGTGCCAGCAGTCGAAGCGGCCGTGTGGGGGAGCAGTACTTC
CDR3: CASSRSGRVGEQYF

J: TRBJ2-3
D: TRBD2
size: -
V: TRBV10-3
DNA: TGTGCCATCAGTGAGGTAGGAGCGGGAGGAGCAGATACGCAGTATTTT
CDR3: CAISEVGAGGADTQYF

J: TRBJ2-5
D: -
size: -
V: TRBV6-5
DNA: TGTGCCAGCAGACCGGACAGAGAGACCCAGTACTTC
CDR3: CASRPDRETQYF

J: TRBJ2-6
D: -
size: -
V: TRBV6-1
DNA: TGTGCCAGCAGTGCTATCTCTGGGGCCAACGTCCTGACTTTC
CDR3: CASSAISGANVLTF

J: TRBJ2-2
D: -
size: -
V: TRBV28
DNA: TGTGCCAGCAGGGGCCAGGAGAACACCGGGGAGCTGTTTTTT
CDR3: CASRGQENTGELFF

J: TRBJ2-7
D: TRBD2
size: -
V: TRBV27
DNA: TGTGCCAGCAGGACTAGCGGGTCTTACGAGCAGTACTTC
CDR3: CASRTSGSYEQYF

J: TRBJ1-2
D: -
size: -
V: TRBV21-1
DNA: TGTGCCAGCAGCATGAACGATGGACAGCCAAATTTGCACTATGGCTACACCTTC
CDR3: CASSMNDGQPNLHYGYTF

J: TRBJ1-2
D: -
size: -
V: TRBV28
DNA: TGTGCCAGCATAGGACAAGACTATGGCTACACCTTC
CDR3: CASIGQDYGYTF

J: TRBJ2-2
D: TRBD2
size: -
V: TRBV5-1
DNA: TGCGCCAGCAGCACTCAGGGGTCGGTGGGACTAGCGGGAGGCCCTGGCACCGGGGAGCTGTTTTTT
CDR3: CASSTQGSVGLAGGPGTGELFF

J: TRBJ1-2
D: -
size: -
V: TRBV28
DNA: TGTGCCAGCAGTTTAATCCTGGGGCTCAACTATGGCTACACCTTC
CDR3: CASSLILGLNYGYTF

J: TRBJ2-7
D: TRBD2
size: -
V: TRBV6-1
DNA: TGTGCCAGCAGTGAATGGCTAGCGGGCACTTACAAGCAGTACTTC
CDR3: CASSEWLAGTYKQYF

J: TRBJ1-3
D: -
size: once
V: TRBV30
DNA: TGTGCCTGGGGGAAACAGGGTTCACACACCATATATTTT
CDR3: CAWGKQGSHTIYF

J: TRBJ1-3
D: -
size: -
V: TRBV6-1
DNA: TGTGCCAGCAGAGGGAGTTCTGGAAACACCATATATTTT
CDR3: CASRGSSGNTIYF

J: TRBJ2-1
D: -
size: -
V: TRBV12-5
DNA: TGTGCTAGTGGTTTGGGCGGAGATGTGGATGAGCAGTTCTTC
CDR3: CASGLGGDVDEQFF

J: TRBJ2-1
D: TRBD2
size: -
V: TRBV6-4
DNA: TGTGCCAGCAGCTCCACTAGCGGGACCATTGACAATGAGCAGTTCTTC
CDR3: CASSSTSGTIDNEQFF

J: TRBJ1-1
D: -
size: -
V: TRBV7-2
DNA: TGTGCCAGCAGCTTAGAGGACTCCATGGAGGAGGCTTTCTTT
CDR3: CASSLEDSMEEAFF

J: TRBJ1-2
D: TRBD1
size: -
V: TRBV5-6
DNA: TGTGCCAGCAGCATGACAGGGAGGTTGGATGGCTACACCTTC
CDR3: CASSMTGRLDGYTF

J: TRBJ1-5
D: -
size: -
V: TRBV4-1
DNA: TGCGCCAGCAGCCAAGATATTGTTCTGGCAGCTGGCAGGCAGCCCCAGCATTTT
CDR3: CASSQDIVLAAGRQPQHF

J: TRBJ2-1
D: TRBD1
size: -
V: TRBV7-2
DNA: TGTGCCAGCAGCCCTCCGGACAGGTGGCCGTCGGCCTACAATGAGCAGTTCTTC
CDR3: CASSPPDRWPSAYNEQFF

J: TRBJ1-2
D: -
size: -
V: TRBV10-3
DNA: TGTGCCATCAGTGAGCGGCAGGGTCCCGATGGCTACACCTTC
CDR3: CAISERQGPDGYTF

J: TRBJ2-1
D: TRBD2
size: -
V: TRBV29-1
DNA: TGCAGCGCTCCGGGACGTCTTTTGACGGCGGGAGCCTACAATGAGCAGTTCTTC
CDR3: CSAPGRLLTAGAYNEQFF

J: TRBJ1-5
D: TRBD1
size: -
V: TRBV9
DNA: TGTGCCAGCAGCGTCGCAGGGGGCGAGAATCAGCCCCAGCATTTT
CDR3: CASSVAGGENQPQHF

J: TRBJ1-1
D: -
size: -
V: TRBV20-1
DNA: TGCAGTGCTATGTATACTGAAGCTTTCTTT
CDR3: CSAMYTEAFF

J: TRBJ1-2
D: -
size: -
V: TRBV4-1
DNA: TGCGCCAGCAGCCAAGATAGTTGGCGGGGGGCCTATGGCTACACCTTC
CDR3: CASSQDSWRGAYGYTF

J: TRBJ2-1
D: TRBD2
size: -
V: TRBV9
DNA: TGTGCCAGCAGCGTAGTGGGAGCGGGAGGGGACAATGAGCAGTTCTTC
CDR3: CASSVVGAGGDNEQFF

J: TRBJ2-5
D: TRBD1
size: -
V: TRBV13
DNA: TGTGCCAGCAGTCAAGTTCCGGGACAGGGGAGGGTTCTGGAGACCCAGTACTTC
CDR3: CASSQVPGQGRVLETQYF

J: TRBJ2-3
D: TRBD2
size: -
V: TRBV10-1
DNA: TGCGCCAGCAGCCTAGCGGGAGGGGCAGATACGCAGTATTTT
CDR3: CASSLAGGADTQYF

J: TRBJ1-1
D: TRBD1
size: once
V: TRBV6-5
DNA: TGTGCCAGCAGTTCCCCCGGACAGGGGCTAAACACTGAAGCTTTCTTT
CDR3: CASSSPGQGLNTEAFF

J: TRBJ2-7
D: TRBD1
size: -
V: TRBV5-4
DNA: TGTGCCAGCAGCCAAGGGACAGAGAGCTCCTACGAGCAGTACTTC
CDR3: CASSQGTESSYEQYF

J: TRBJ2-1
D: -
size: -
V: TRBV5-4
DNA: TGTGCCAGCAGCTCGGGAACCTACAATGAGCAGTTCTTC
CDR3: CASSSGTYNEQFF

J: TRBJ1-1
D: -
size: -
V: TRBV7-9
DNA: TGTGCCAGCAGCCTTGAACAGGGCACTGAAGCTTTCTTT
CDR3: CASSLEQGTEAFF

J: TRBJ2-3
D: -
size: -
V: TRBV9
DNA: TGTGCCAGCAGCGTTTGGGGCAGGGACACAGATACGCAGTATTTT
CDR3: CASSVWGRDTDTQYF

J: TRBJ2-7
D: TRBD2
size: -
V: TRBV18
DNA: TGTGCCAGCTCACGGTCTAGCGGGAGCACCTACGAGCAGTACTTC
CDR3: CASSRSSGSTYEQYF

J: TRBJ2-6
D: -
size: -
V: TRBV19
DNA: TGTGCCAGTACTTTATCTGGGGCCAACGTCCTGACTTTC
CDR3: CASTLSGANVLTF

J: TRBJ2-5
D: -
size: -
V: TRBV27
DNA: TGTGCCAGCAGTTTGGATCGGGGAGAGACCCAGTACTTC
CDR3: CASSLDRGETQYF

J: TRBJ2-5
D: -
size: -
V: TRBV5-1
DNA: TGCGCCAGCAGCTCCTCTAGCGATCGGGGAGAGACCCAGTACTTC
CDR3: CASSSSSDRGETQYF

J: TRBJ2-2
D: TRBD1
size: -
V: TRBV5-1
DNA: TGCGCCAGCAGCAGGGGACAGACGGAGACCGGGGAGCTGTTTTTT
CDR3: CASSRGQTETGELFF

J: TRBJ2-1
D: -
size: -
V: TRBV7-9
DNA: TGTGCCAGCAGCTTGTCCGAGGCCAATGAGCAGTTCTTC
CDR3: CASSLSEANEQFF

J: TRBJ2-1
D: -
size: -
V: TRBV5-1
DNA: TGCGCCAGCAGCCCTTACAGCTCCTACAATGAGCAGTTCTTC
CDR3: CASSPYSSYNEQFF

J: TRBJ1-1
D: -
size: -
V: TRBV6-5
DNA: TGTGCCAGCAGTTACTCGATCGGGATGAACACTGAAGCTTTCTTT
CDR3: CASSYSIGMNTEAFF

J: TRBJ2-1
D: TRBD2
size: -
V: TRBV7-2
DNA: TGTGCCAGCAGCTCCGGGACTAGCGGTCTTGGCAATGAGCAGTTCTTC
CDR3: CASSSGTSGLGNEQFF

J: TRBJ2-1
D: TRBD2
size: -
V: TRBV9
DNA: TGTGCCAGCAGCGAGCCGAGGGTAGCGGGAGCTCGGGAGCAGTTCTTC
CDR3: CASSEPRVAGAREQFF

J: TRBJ2-3
D: -
size: -
V: TRBV2
DNA: TGTGCCAGCAGTGAGAGCGACCAACGCCCCACAGATACGCAGTATTTT
CDR3: CASSESDQRPTDTQYF

J: TRBJ2-3
D: TRBD1
size: -
V: TRBV11-2
DNA: TGTGCCAGCAGCTACCAACATGGGACAGGCAGCACAGATACGCAGTATTTT
CDR3: CASSYQHGTGSTDTQYF

J: TRBJ2-5
D: -
size: once
V: TRBV7-3
DNA: TGTGCCAGCAGCTTAAATGGTGGCGGGGAACGCCAAGAGACCCAGTACTTC
CDR3: CASSLNGGGERQETQYF

J: TRBJ1-2
D: -
size: -
V: TRBV7-9
DNA: TGTGCCAGCAGCTCGGGCCGGGGGTATGGCTACACCTTC
CDR3: CASSSGRGYGYTF

J: TRBJ1-3
D: TRBD1
size: -
V: TRBV4-1
DNA: TGCGCCAGCAGAGACAGGGAATATACCCTCTCTGGAAACACCATATATTTT
CDR3: CASRDREYTLSGNTIYF

J: TRBJ2-3
D: TRBD2
size: few
V: TRBV6-4
DNA: TGTGCCAGCAGTGTGGCTAGCGGGAATTCTGATACGCAGTATTTT
CDR3: CASSVASGNSDTQYF

J: TRBJ2-1
D: -
size: -
V: TRBV19
DNA: TGTGCCAGTAGTATCCTTCCTAGCCGGGGGTTAGATGAGCAGTTCTTC
CDR3: CASSILPSRGLDEQFF